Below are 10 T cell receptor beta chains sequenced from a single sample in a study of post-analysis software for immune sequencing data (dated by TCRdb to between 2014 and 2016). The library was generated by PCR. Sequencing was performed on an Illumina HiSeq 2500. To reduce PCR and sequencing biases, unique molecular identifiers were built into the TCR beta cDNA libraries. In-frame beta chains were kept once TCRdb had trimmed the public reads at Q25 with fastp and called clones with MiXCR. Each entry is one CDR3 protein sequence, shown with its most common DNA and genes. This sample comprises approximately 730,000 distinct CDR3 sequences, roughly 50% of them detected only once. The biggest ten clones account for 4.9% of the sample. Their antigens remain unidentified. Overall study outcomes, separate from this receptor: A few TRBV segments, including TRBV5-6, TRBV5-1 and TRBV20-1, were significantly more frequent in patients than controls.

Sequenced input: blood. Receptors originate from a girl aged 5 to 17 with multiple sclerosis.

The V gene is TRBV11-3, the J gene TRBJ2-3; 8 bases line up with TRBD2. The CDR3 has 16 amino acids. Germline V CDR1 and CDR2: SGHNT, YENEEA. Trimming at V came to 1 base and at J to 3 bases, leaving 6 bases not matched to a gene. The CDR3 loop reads CASSLGGGHSTDTQYF. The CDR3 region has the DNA TGTGCCAGCAGCTTAGGCGGGGGGCATTCGACAGATACGCAGTATTTT.

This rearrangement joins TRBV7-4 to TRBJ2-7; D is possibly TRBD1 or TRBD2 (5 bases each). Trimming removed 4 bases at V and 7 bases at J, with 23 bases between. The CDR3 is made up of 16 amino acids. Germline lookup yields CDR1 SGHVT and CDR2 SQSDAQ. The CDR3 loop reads CASSSFVRDGDNEQYF. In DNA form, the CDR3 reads TGTGCCAGCAGCTCCTTCGTCCGGGACGGAGACAATGAGCAGTACTTC.

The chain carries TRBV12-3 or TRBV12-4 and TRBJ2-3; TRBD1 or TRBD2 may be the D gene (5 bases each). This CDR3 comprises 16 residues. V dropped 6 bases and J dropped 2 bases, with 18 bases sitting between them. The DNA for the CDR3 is TGTGCCAGCAGGCAGTCGGGACGCAGAAACACAGATACGCAGTATTTT. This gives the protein CASRQSGRRNTDTQYF.

CDR3 sequence: CATSDQLAPISNEQFF. The CDR3 DNA is TGTGCCACCAGTGACCAACTAGCCCCCATTTCCAATGAGCAGTTCTTC. The chain carries TRBV24-1 and TRBJ2-1; D perhaps matches TRBD2 (6 bases). Germline assignment: CDR1 KGHDR and CDR2 SFDVKD. The CDR3 is 16 residues long. The V end lost 4 bases, the J end lost 6 bases, and 18 bases lay between the germline ends.

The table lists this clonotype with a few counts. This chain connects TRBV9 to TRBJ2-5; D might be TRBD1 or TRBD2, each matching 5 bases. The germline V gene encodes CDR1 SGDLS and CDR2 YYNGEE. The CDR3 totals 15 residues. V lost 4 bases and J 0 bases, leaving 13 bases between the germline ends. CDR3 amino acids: CASSNTGTNQETQYF. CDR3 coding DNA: TGTGCCAGCAGCAACACCGGGACCAACCAAGAGACCCAGTACTTC. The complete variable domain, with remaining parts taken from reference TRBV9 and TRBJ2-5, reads DSGVTQTPKHLITATGQRVTLRCSPRSGDLSVYWYQQSLDQGLQFLIQYYNGEERAKGNILERFSAQQFPDLHSELNLSSLELGDSALYFCASSNTGTNQETQYFGPGTRLLVL.

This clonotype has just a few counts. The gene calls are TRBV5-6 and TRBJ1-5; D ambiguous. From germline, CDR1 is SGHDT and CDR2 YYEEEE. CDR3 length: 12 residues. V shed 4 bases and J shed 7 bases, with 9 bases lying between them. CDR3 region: CASSIRTQPQHF. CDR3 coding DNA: TGTGCCAGCAGCATACGGACGCAGCCCCAGCATTTT.

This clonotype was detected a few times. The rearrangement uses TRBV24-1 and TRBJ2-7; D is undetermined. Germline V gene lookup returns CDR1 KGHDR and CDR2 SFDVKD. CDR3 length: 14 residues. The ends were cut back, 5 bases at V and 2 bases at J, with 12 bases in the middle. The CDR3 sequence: CATSGQSFPYEQYF. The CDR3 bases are TGTGCCACCAGTGGTCAAAGTTTCCCCTACGAGCAGTACTTC.

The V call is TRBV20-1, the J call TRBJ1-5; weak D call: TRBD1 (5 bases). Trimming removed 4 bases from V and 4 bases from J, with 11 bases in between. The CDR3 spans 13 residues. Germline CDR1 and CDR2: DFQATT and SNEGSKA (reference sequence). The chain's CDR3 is CSAIGRGNQPQHF. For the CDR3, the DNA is TGCAGTGCTATCGGCCGGGGGAATCAGCCCCAGCATTTT.

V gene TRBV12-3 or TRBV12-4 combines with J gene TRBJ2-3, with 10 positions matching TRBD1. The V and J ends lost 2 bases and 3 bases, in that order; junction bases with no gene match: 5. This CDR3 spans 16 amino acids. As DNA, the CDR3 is TGTGCCAGCAGTTTAACCAGACAGGGGGCAACAGATACGCAGTATTTT. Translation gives CASSLTRQGATDTQYF.

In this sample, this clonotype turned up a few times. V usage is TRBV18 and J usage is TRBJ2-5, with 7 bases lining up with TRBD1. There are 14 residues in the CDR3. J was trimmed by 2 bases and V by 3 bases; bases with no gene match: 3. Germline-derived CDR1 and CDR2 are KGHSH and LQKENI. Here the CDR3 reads CASSPMGQQETQYF. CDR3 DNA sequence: TGTGCCAGCTCACCCATGGGACAGCAAGAGACCCAGTACTTC.